Following are 14 T cell receptor beta chains from one sample sequenced in a study of T-cell memory formation after mild COVID-19. Via MiXCR, TCRdb re-called the 5' RACE reads, giving one row per CDR3 protein. The sample has 470,000 or so distinct CDR3 sequences, 20% seen once. Material for sequencing was PBMCs or a T cell subset sorted from them (not recorded which). These TCRs come from an adult woman who had mild COVID-19 (a few samples of this study predate the infection). Cell type and time point are not known.

The table lists this clonotype with a few counts. The chain is built from TRBV19 and TRBJ2-1; 10 bases map to TRBD1. The junction had 4 bases not matched to a gene; V was cut back by 5 bases and J by 6 bases. The CDR3 totals 14 residues. Germline CDR1 LNHDA, CDR2 SQIVND (reference sequence). The CDR3, as DNA: TGTGCCAGTAGTCCGGGACAGGGGATCAATGAGCAGTTCTTC. Protein: CASSPGQGINEQFF.

V usage is TRBV12-3 or TRBV12-4 and J usage is TRBJ1-5; weak D call: TRBD1 (6 bases). Trimming removed 5 bases from V and 5 bases from J, with 16 bases in between. The CDR3 contains 15 residues. CDR3 bases: TGTGCCAGCAGTCCCCCGGGGGGCACCTATCAGCCCCAGCATTTT. Its translation is CASSPPGGTYQPQHF.

This clonotype has ten or more counts. This sequence joins TRBV23-1 and TRBJ2-1; the D gene is possibly TRBD2 (6 bases). TRBV23-1 is an ORF, with its function uncertain. The ends were cut back, 11 bases at V and 8 bases at J, with 19 bases in the middle. The CDR3 has 13 residues. The CDR3 here is CARERALLDEQFF. The CDR3 DNA sequence: TGCGCCCGCGAGCGGGCCCTTCTGGATGAGCAGTTCTTC.

The CDR3 bases are TGTGCCAGCAGCGTAGCAGCTAGCGGGAGTCGCGAGCAGTACTTC. Protein product: CASSVAASGSREQYF. The chain links TRBV9 to TRBJ2-7, with 10 nucleotides matching TRBD2. With V trimmed by 0 bases and J by 6 bases, 6 bases remained unmatched. The germline V gene has CDR1 SGDLS and CDR2 YYNGEE. The CDR3 contains 15 residues.

The V gene is TRBV13, the J gene TRBJ1-4; tentatively, D is TRBD1 (6 bases). The V gene lost 2 bases and the J gene lost 14 bases, with 9 bases spanning the gap. CDR1 PRHDT and CDR2 FYEKMQ come from the germline V gene (reference sequence). This CDR3 is 11 amino acids long. CDR3 loop: CASSLRDKLFF. As DNA, the CDR3 is TGTGCCAGCAGCTTAAGGGACAAGCTGTTTTTT.

This clonotype was seen a few times. The V gene is TRBV27, the J gene TRBJ1-2, with D perhaps matching TRBD1 (6 bases). Germline V gene lookup returns CDR1 MNHEY and CDR2 SMNVEV (reference sequence). V dropped 3 bases and J dropped 0 bases, with 17 bases sitting between them. This CDR3 has 17 residues. DNA of the CDR3: TGTGCCAGCAGTTTCGGCCCCTACAGGGAACCTAACTATGGCTACACCTTC. The encoded protein is CASSFGPYREPNYGYTF.

This clonotype was found a few times. The chain couples TRBV12-3 or TRBV12-4 to TRBJ2-2; D is unclear. Trimming cost V 2 bases and J 3 bases, with 7 bases left between them. The CDR3 length is 14 residues. The CDR3 region has the DNA TGTGCCAGCAGTTTAAACATTTACACCGGGGAGCTGTTTTTT. Its protein product is CASSLNIYTGELFF.

The genes are TRBV12-3 or TRBV12-4 and TRBJ2-7, with 8 nucleotides matching TRBD2. Trimming at V came to 6 bases and at J to 7 bases, leaving 14 bases not matched to a gene. The CDR3 covers 15 residues. CDR3: CASSSAGLAGEEQYF. The CDR3 DNA is TGTGCCAGCAGCTCGGCAGGACTAGCTGGGGAAGAGCAGTACTTC.

This clonotype was seen a few times. The J gene is TRBJ2-2, the V gene TRBV6-2 or TRBV6-3; 10 bases map to TRBD2. The germline V gene has CDR1 MNHEY and CDR2 SVGEGT. This CDR3 comprises 15 residues. The ends lost 6 bases at V and 7 bases at J; junction bases unmatched: 8. This CDR3 is CASSWGLAQGGELFF. DNA of the CDR3: TGTGCCAGCAGCTGGGGACTAGCGCAGGGCGGGGAGCTGTTTTTT.

This clonotype was seen at least ten times. V usage is TRBV7-8 and J usage is TRBJ2-2, with 8 positions matching TRBD2. The length of the CDR3 is 19 residues. The V segment lost 4 bases and the J segment 6 bases; nucleotides outside the gene matches: 19. From germline, CDR1 is SGHVS and CDR2 FQNEAQ. CDR3 protein: CASSSPSWSGSRPPGELFF. In DNA, the CDR3 is TGTGCCAGCAGCTCCCCAAGTTGGAGCGGGAGTCGCCCGCCCGGGGAGCTGTTTTTT.

This clonotype was observed a handful of times. At one boundary the junction diverges from the germline segment, which might be a read error. The chain links TRBV6-5 to TRBJ1-1; D not certain. CDR3 length: 12 residues. CDR1 is MNHEY and CDR2 is SVGAGI in the germline V gene. The CDR3 reads CASRLENTEAFF. In nucleotides, the CDR3 is TGCGCCAGCAGGCTGGAGAACACTGAAGCTTTCTTT.

This chain connects TRBV15 to TRBJ1-4; D ambiguous. Germline CDR1 LNHNV, CDR2 YYDKDF (reference sequence). CDR3 size: 14 residues. V was cut by 5 bases and J by 6 bases, with 13 bases left in between. The chain's CDR3 is CATSPGFPDEKLFF. The DNA of the CDR3 is TGTGCCACCAGCCCGGGATTCCCGGATGAAAAACTGTTTTTT.

This rearrangement joins TRBV20-1 to TRBJ2-7, with 7 bases matching TRBD2. This CDR3 spans 14 amino acids. Per germline, CDR1 DFQATT and CDR2 SNEGSKA (reference sequence). V lost 4 bases, J lost 2 bases, and 8 bases stayed unmatched. DNA for the CDR3: TGCAGTGCTATAAGTACAAGCGGGACCTACGAGCAGTACTTC. Translating it yields CSAISTSGTYEQYF.

The chain's CDR3 is CSGGRGGGETQYF. The CDR3 bases are TGCAGTGGTGGGAGAGGCGGGGGAGAGACCCAGTACTTC. V gene TRBV20-1 combines with J gene TRBJ2-5, with 7 bases identical to TRBD2. After removal of 7 bases from V and 4 bases from J, the junction contained 9 bases not matched to a gene. Germline V gene data show CDR1 as DFQATT and CDR2 as SNEGSKA (reference sequence). This CDR3 is 13 amino acids long.